Below, 3 T cell receptor beta chains from the same sample are listed, as sequenced in a study of beta chain features in type 1 diabetes. The investigators reverse transcribed all of the isolated RNA, so they sequenced expressed TCRB transcripts. Produced via immunoSEQ multiplex PCR; TCRdb's table is partial and in-frame only. The table includes fewer than 20,000 clones, roughly two fifths detected once. The sequenced material came from stem cell memory CD4+ T cells from blood. The receptors were sampled from a middle-aged woman in good health.

This chain joins TRBV11-2 and TRBJ1-1, with a tentative D call TRBD1 (5 bases). The V gene lost 8 bases and the J gene lost 3 bases, with 16 bases spanning the gap. CDR3 length: 14 amino acids. The germline gives CDR1 SGHAT, CDR2 FQNNGV. The CDR3 DNA reads TGTGCCAGCGGGGGGACGGCGGGGTACACTGAAGCTTTCTTT. This sequence encodes CASGGTAGYTEAFF. Drawing the rest from reference TRBV11-2 and TRBJ1-1, the complete variable domain is EAGVAQSPRYKIIEKRQSVAFWCNPISGHATLYWYQQILGQGPKLLIQFQNNGVVDDSQLPKDRFSAERLKGVDSTLKIQPAKLEDSAVYLCASGGTAGYTEAFFGQGTRLTVV.

The chain combines TRBV19 with TRBJ2-7, with 9 nucleotides matching TRBD1. The V segment lost 6 bases and the J segment 2 bases; nucleotides outside the gene matches: 20. Germline-derived CDR1 and CDR2 are LNHDA and SQIVND (reference sequence). This CDR3 has 19 residues. This CDR3 reads CASRGGAHTPGQGPYEQYF. CDR3 nucleotide sequence: TGTGCCAGTAGGGGAGGGGCCCATACACCGGGACAGGGACCCTACGAGCAGTACTTC.

The V call is TRBV19, the J call TRBJ1-1, with D possibly matching TRBD1 (6 bases). V was trimmed by 3 bases and J by 5 bases, leaving 19 bases between them. Germline values: CDR1 LNHDA, CDR2 SQIVND (reference sequence). This CDR3 region has 16 residues. The CDR3 sequence: CASSIFPGTIGTEAFF. The CDR3 DNA reads as TGTGCCAGTAGTATTTTCCCCGGGACAATAGGGACTGAAGCTTTCTTT.